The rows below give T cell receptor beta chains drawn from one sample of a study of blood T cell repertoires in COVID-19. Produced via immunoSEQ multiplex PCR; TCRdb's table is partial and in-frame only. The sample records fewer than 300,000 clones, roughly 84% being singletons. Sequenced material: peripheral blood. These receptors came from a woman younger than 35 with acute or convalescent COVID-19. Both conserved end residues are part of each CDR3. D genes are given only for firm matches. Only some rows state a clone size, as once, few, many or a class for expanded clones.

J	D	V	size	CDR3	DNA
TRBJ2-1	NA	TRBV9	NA	CASSATSSRRPQYNEQFF	TGTGCCAGCAGCGCTACATCATCACGGAGGCCGCAGTACAATGAGCAGTTCTTC
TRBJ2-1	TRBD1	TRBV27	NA	CASSRTRGTYNEQFF	TGTGCCAGCAGCCGAACCAGGGGGACCTACAATGAGCAGTTCTTC
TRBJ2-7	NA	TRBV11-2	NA	CASSLVVSGGSYEQYF	TGTGCCAGCAGCTTAGTCGTCAGTGGGGGGTCCTACGAGCAGTACTTC
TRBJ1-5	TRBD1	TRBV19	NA	CASSPGTAYSNQPQHF	TGTGCCAGTAGTCCCGGGACAGCTTATAGCAATCAGCCCCAGCATTTT
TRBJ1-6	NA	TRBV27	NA	CASSLWVGGDNSPLHF	TGTGCCAGCAGTTTATGGGTAGGAGGTGATAATTCACCCCTCCACTTT
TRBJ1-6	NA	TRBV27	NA	CASRITGSYNSPLHF	TGTGCCAGCAGAATAACAGGATCCTATAATTCACCCCTCCACTTT
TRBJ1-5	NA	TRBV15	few	CATSRDGDSNQPQHF	TGTGCCACCAGCAGAGATGGAGATAGCAATCAGCCCCAGCATTTT
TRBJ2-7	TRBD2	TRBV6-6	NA	CASSPGRQQGLAGHEQYF	TGTGCCAGCAGTCCCGGGAGACAGCAGGGACTAGCGGGACACGAGCAGTACTTC
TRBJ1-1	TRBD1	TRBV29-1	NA	CSVGRTGGTEAFF	TGCAGCGTTGGCCGGACAGGGGGGACTGAAGCTTTCTTT
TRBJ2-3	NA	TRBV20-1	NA	CSAPRDTQYF	TGCAGTGCTCCCAGAGATACGCAGTATTTT
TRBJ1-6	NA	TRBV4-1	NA	CASSQEQGWSSYNSPLHF	TGCGCCAGCAGCCAAGAACAGGGCTGGAGCTCCTATAATTCACCCCTCCACTTT
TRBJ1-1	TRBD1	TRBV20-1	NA	CSASGTGQEMNTEAFF	TGCAGTGCTAGTGGGACAGGGCAAGAGATGAACACTGAAGCTTTCTTT
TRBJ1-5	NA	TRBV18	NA	CASSPQGSNQPQHF	TGTGCCAGCTCGCCTCAGGGAAGCAATCAGCCCCAGCATTTT
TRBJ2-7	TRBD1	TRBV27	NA	CASSFLDRADYEQYF	TGTGCCAGCAGTTTCTTGGACAGGGCTGACTACGAGCAGTACTTC
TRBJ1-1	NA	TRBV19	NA	CASSILTVAFF	TGTGCCAGTAGTATCTTAACAGTTGCTTTCTTT
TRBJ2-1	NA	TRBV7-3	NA	CASSAIAGSYNEQFF	TGTGCCAGCAGCGCTATCGCGGGTTCCTACAATGAGCAGTTCTTC
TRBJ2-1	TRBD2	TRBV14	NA	CASSQRTSVYNEQFF	TGTGCCAGCAGCCAAAGGACTAGCGTGTACAATGAGCAGTTCTTC
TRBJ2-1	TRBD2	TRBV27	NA	CASSLAGGPYNEQFF	TGTGCCAGCAGTTTGGCGGGAGGGCCTTACAATGAGCAGTTCTTC
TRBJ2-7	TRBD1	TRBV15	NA	CATSQSIGTVYEQYF	TGTGCCACCAGCCAAAGCATCGGGACAGTCTACGAGCAGTACTTC
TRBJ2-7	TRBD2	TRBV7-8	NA	CASSLAAGVWASVTYEQYF	TGTGCCAGCAGCTTAGCGGCGGGAGTGTGGGCGTCCGTCACCTACGAGCAGTACTTC